This TCR beta chain is from a study of blood T cell repertoires in COVID-19. Background on the study: T cells, B-cell-depleted T cells, or PBMCs provided the cDNA or gDNA that served as material.

The count of this clone is one. Looked up from germline, CDR1 is SEHNR and CDR2 is FQNEAQ (reference sequence). The CDR3 contains 18 residues. Trimming took off 3 bases at V and 1 base at J, with 18 bases between the two ends. Per the study methods: Estimation of nucleated cell counts was performed using reference gene primer amplification. Repertoires were generated with immunoSEQ multiplex PCR, while TCRdb's copy carries only in-frame clones and drops some. The V and J calls and clone size were taken over from that table, and D and trimming were inferred from the DNA. The profile shows 28,000 or so clones, 70% to 90% of them singletons.

This rearrangement joins TRBV7-9 to TRBJ2-2, with D possibly being TRBD2 (7 bases). Material for sequencing was peripheral blood. The clonotype was recovered from a human donor in a cohort sampled during active COVID-19. DNA for the CDR3: TGTGCCAGCAGCTTTCGACCGTTAGGGGGGGGGAACACCGGGGAGCTGTTTTTT. It specifies CASSFRPLGGGNTGELFF.